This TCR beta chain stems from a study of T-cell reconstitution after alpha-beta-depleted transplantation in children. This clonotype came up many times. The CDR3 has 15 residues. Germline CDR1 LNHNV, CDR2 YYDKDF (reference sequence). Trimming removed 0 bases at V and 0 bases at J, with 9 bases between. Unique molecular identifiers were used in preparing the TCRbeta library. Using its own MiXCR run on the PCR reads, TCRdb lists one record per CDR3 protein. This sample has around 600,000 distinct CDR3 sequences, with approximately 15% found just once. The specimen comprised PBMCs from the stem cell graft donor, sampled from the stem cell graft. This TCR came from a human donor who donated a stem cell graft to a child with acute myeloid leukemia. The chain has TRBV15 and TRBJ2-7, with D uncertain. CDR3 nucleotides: TGTGCCACCAGCAGAGACGACGCAGGCTCCTACGAGCAGTACTTC. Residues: CATSRDDAGSYEQYF.